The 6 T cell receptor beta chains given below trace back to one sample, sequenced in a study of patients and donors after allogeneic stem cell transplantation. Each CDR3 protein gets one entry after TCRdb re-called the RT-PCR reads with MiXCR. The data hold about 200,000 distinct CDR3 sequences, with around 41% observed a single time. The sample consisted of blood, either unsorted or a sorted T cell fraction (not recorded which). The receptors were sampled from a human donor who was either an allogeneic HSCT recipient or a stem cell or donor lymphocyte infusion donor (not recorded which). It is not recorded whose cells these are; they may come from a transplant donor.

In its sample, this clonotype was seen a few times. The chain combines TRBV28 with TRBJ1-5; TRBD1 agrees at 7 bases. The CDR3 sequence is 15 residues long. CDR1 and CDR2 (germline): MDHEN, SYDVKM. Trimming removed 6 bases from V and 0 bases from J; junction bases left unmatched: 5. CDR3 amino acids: CASSTGQLSNQPQHF. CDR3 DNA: TGTGCCAGCAGCACGGGACAGCTTAGCAATCAGCCCCAGCATTTT.

The CDR3 loop reads CASSSLAGSPINEQFF. The DNA for the CDR3 is TGTGCCAGCAGCTCGCTAGCGGGGTCCCCCATCAATGAGCAGTTCTTC. V is TRBV11-2 and J is TRBJ2-1, with 9 bases lining up with TRBD2. This CDR3 comprises 16 residues. Germline CDR1 reads SGHAT; CDR2 reads FQNNGV. V was clipped by 4 bases and J by 6 bases; unmatched bases: 10.

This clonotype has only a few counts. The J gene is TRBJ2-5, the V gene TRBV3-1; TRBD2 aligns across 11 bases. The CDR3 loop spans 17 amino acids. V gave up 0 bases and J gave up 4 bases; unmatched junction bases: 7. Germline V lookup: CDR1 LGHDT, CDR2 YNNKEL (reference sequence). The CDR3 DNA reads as TGTGCCAGCAGCCAAGAGTACCCGACTAGCGGGACAGAGACCCAGTACTTC. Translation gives CASSQEYPTSGTETQYF.

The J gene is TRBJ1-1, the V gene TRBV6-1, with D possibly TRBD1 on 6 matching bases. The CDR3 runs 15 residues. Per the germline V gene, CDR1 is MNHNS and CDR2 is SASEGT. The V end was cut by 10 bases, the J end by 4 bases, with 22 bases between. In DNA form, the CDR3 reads TGTGCCATCCCCCAGAACAGGGAGGAGGGCACTGAAGCTTTCTTT. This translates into CAIPQNREEGTEAFF.

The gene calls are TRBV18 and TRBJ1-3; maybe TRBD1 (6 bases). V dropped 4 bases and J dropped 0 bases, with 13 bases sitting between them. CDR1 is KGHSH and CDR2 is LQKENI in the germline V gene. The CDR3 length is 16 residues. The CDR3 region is CASSRTGSNSGNTIYF. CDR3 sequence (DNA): TGTGCCAGCTCACGAACAGGGTCCAACTCTGGAAACACCATATATTTT.

The CDR3 DNA follows: TGCGCCAGCAGCCAAGAAGGGCAGGGGGCAGATACGCAGTATTTT. It translates to CASSQEGQGADTQYF. The V gene is TRBV4-3, the J gene TRBJ2-3, with TRBD1 matching over 7 bases. CDR1 LGHNA and CDR2 YSLEER come from the germline V gene. V lost 0 bases to trimming and J lost 4 bases; unmatched junction nucleotides: 4. The CDR3 has 15 amino acids.